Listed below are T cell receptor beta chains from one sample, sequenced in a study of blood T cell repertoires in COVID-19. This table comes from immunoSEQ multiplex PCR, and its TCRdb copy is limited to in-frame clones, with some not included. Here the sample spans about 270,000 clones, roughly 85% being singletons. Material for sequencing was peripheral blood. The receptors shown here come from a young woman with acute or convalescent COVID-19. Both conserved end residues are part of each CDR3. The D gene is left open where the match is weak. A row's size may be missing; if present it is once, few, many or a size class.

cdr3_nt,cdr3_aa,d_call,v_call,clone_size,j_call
TGTGCCAGCAGCTTTTGGACTAGCGGGAGCCCCGGGGAGCTGTTTTTT,CASSFWTSGSPGELFF,TRBD2,TRBV7-2,NA,TRBJ2-2
TGTGCCAGCACAAAGACTAGCGACCGCACCTACAATGAGCAGTTCTTC,CASTKTSDRTYNEQFF,TRBD2,TRBV7-2,NA,TRBJ2-1
TGCAGCGTGGTGGACAGGGGTCTCGCCGGGGAGCTGTTTTTT,CSVVDRGLAGELFF,TRBD1,TRBV29-1,NA,TRBJ2-2
TGTGCCAGCACCTCGGGACAGGGCGTCGGTGGCTACACCTTC,CASTSGQGVGGYTF,TRBD1,TRBV7-2,few,TRBJ1-2
TGTGCCAGTACCCCAGGGCAGGTTTCCTCTGGAAACACCATATATTTT,CASTPGQVSSGNTIYF,NA,TRBV19,NA,TRBJ1-3
TGTGCCGTTAGGGGTAACACTGAAGCTTTCTTT,CAVRGNTEAFF,NA,TRBV10-3,NA,TRBJ1-1
TGTGCCAGCAGCCTTTCCGCAACTAATGAAAAACTGTTTTTT,CASSLSATNEKLFF,NA,TRBV4-2,NA,TRBJ1-4
TGTGCCTGGAGCCTTTTGAACACCGGGGAGCTGTTTTTT,CAWSLLNTGELFF,NA,TRBV30,NA,TRBJ2-2
TGCGCCAGCAGCTTGGGACTAGCGGGACACGAGACCCAGTACTTC,CASSLGLAGHETQYF,TRBD2,TRBV5-1,NA,TRBJ2-5
TGCGCCAGCAGCCAAGAGCCAGGCATGAACACTGAAGCTTTCTTT,CASSQEPGMNTEAFF,NA,TRBV4-1,NA,TRBJ1-1
TGTGCCAGCAGTTATTTGGAGGGACGCAACTATGGCTACACCTTC,CASSYLEGRNYGYTF,NA,TRBV6-5,NA,TRBJ1-2
TGTGCCAGCAGTTTACCAGCCTCTAGCGGGAGGATGACAGATACGCAGTATTTT,CASSLPASSGRMTDTQYF,TRBD2,TRBV28,NA,TRBJ2-3
TGTGCCAGCTCACCACGGCAGGCTGAAGCTTTCTTT,CASSPRQAEAFF,NA,TRBV18,NA,TRBJ1-1
TGTGCCACCAGTGACCTCGGGACACAAGAGACCCAGTACTTC,CATSDLGTQETQYF,NA,TRBV24-1,NA,TRBJ2-5
TGTGCCTCACGACTAGCGGGAGGAGAGACCCAGTACTTC,CASRLAGGETQYF,TRBD2,TRBV10-3,NA,TRBJ2-5
TGTGCCAGCAGCTTCAGGAGGACTAGCGGGTACAATGAGCAGTTCTTC,CASSFRRTSGYNEQFF,TRBD2,TRBV11-2,NA,TRBJ2-1
TGTGCCAGCAGCCGTGGACTAGCCCCCACCTACGAGCAGTACTTC,CASSRGLAPTYEQYF,TRBD2,TRBV5-6,NA,TRBJ2-7
TGTGCCAGCATGAACGCTCAGGGAAACCGCGGCTACACCTTC,CASMNAQGNRGYTF,NA,TRBV3-1/TRBV3-2,few,TRBJ1-2
TGTGCCAGCAGCAAGTCAGGGATCCCTCCAAACACTGAAGCTTTCTTT,CASSKSGIPPNTEAFF,NA,TRBV9,NA,TRBJ1-1
TGTGCCAGCAGTGGAAGGACAGGGGGCGAAGCTTTCTTT,CASSGRTGGEAFF,TRBD1,TRBV2,NA,TRBJ1-1
TGTGCCTGGAGGAAGCTAAGCTCCTATAATTCACCCCTCCACTTT,CAWRKLSSYNSPLHF,NA,TRBV30,few,TRBJ1-6
TGTGCCAGCAGTTACTACGAGACAGGGGAATATGGCTACACCTTC,CASSYYETGEYGYTF,TRBD1,TRBV6-2/TRBV6-3,NA,TRBJ1-2
TGCGCCACCTCGCGGCGGGAGGCCGGGGAGCTGTTTTTT,CATSRREAGELFF,TRBD2,TRBV5-1,NA,TRBJ2-2
TGTGCCAGCACCTCATTAAGGAGACGTGCTGGTCGTAGCTACACCTTC,CASTSLRRRAGRSYTF,NA,TRBV11-2,NA,TRBJ1-2
TGTGCCATCAGTGCGTTCACCCAGGGTGGAAACTATGGCTACACCTTC,CAISAFTQGGNYGYTF,NA,TRBV10-3,NA,TRBJ1-2
TGTGCCAGCAGCTTGTTACTGGCGGGAGGGATCTCCTACAATGAGCAGTTCTTC,CASSLLLAGGISYNEQFF,TRBD2,TRBV5-4,NA,TRBJ2-1
TGTGCCAGCAGCCCCGTCCCCACTCGGACCGGGGAGCTGTTTTTT,CASSPVPTRTGELFF,NA,TRBV7-9,NA,TRBJ2-2
TGTGCCAGCAGCTTAGGCAGGTCCGCTAACTATGGCTACACCTTC,CASSLGRSANYGYTF,NA,TRBV7-2,NA,TRBJ1-2
TGTGCCACCAGTGACAAGGGACTAGCGGGAGGAATAGATACGCAGTATTTT,CATSDKGLAGGIDTQYF,TRBD2,TRBV24-1,NA,TRBJ2-3
TGTGCCAGCAGTTTATCCCTGAACACTGAAGCTTTCTTT,CASSLSLNTEAFF,NA,TRBV6-5,few,TRBJ1-1
TGTGCCAGCAGCTTAACGAGGCACAATGAGCAGTTCTTC,CASSLTRHNEQFF,NA,TRBV7-3,few,TRBJ2-1
TGTGCCAGCTCACCAAGCTCAGAGACCCAGTACTTC,CASSPSSETQYF,NA,TRBV18,NA,TRBJ2-5
TGTGCCAGCAGCCGTTTGCCGGGACAGAACACTGAAGCTTTCTTT,CASSRLPGQNTEAFF,NA,TRBV3-1/TRBV3-2,once,TRBJ1-1
TGTGCCACCAGCAGTTCGAGGACTACCCGTAGAGGGGAGCTGTTTTTT,CATSSSRTTRRGELFF,NA,TRBV15,NA,TRBJ2-2
TGTGCCAGCAGTGAATGGGGGGGGAAGCCCCAGCATTTT,CASSEWGGKPQHF,NA,TRBV27,NA,TRBJ1-5
TGTGCCAGCAGCCCTAATCCTAGCCCCTCCTACGAGCAGTACTTC,CASSPNPSPSYEQYF,NA,TRBV27,NA,TRBJ2-7
TGTGCCAGCAGCTTAGCTTACAGGGGGAACACTGAAGCTTTCTTT,CASSLAYRGNTEAFF,TRBD1,TRBV11-2,NA,TRBJ1-1
TGTGCCAGCAGCTTAGGGGACAGGCCTGGGAACACTGAAGCTTTCTTT,CASSLGDRPGNTEAFF,TRBD1,TRBV5-4,NA,TRBJ1-1
TGCGCCAGCAGCTTGGAGGGACTAGCCCGAATCGGGGAGCTGTTTTTT,CASSLEGLARIGELFF,TRBD2,TRBV5-1,few,TRBJ2-2
TGTGCCAGCAGCCAAGAGTTAAGGGGAAGGAGGGGCTATGGCTACACCTTC,CASSQELRGRRGYGYTF,NA,TRBV14,NA,TRBJ1-2
TGTGCCAGTAGTATAGTAGCCGGTGCGAACACTGAAGCTTTCTTT,CASSIVAGANTEAFF,NA,TRBV19,NA,TRBJ1-1
TGTGCCAGCAGCCCTAGACAGGCCAGGGATAACACTGAAGCTTTCTTT,CASSPRQARDNTEAFF,NA,TRBV9,NA,TRBJ1-1
TGTGCCAGCAGCTCCGTGGGGGGACGCTCTGGGGCCAACGTCCTGACTTTC,CASSSVGGRSGANVLTF,NA,TRBV5-8,once,TRBJ2-6
TGTGCCAGCAGCTTGGGGAGCGAAGGTTCTAGGGAGCTGTTTTTT,CASSLGSEGSRELFF,NA,TRBV7-9,NA,TRBJ2-2
TGCGCCAGCAGTCCAGGACTAGCGGGGCTGGTCTCCTACAATGAGCAGTTCTTC,CASSPGLAGLVSYNEQFF,TRBD2,TRBV23-1,NA,TRBJ2-1
TGTGCCAGCAGTGAAAGGGGACTGAGGGTTGAAAAACTGTTTTTT,CASSERGLRVEKLFF,NA,TRBV6-1,NA,TRBJ1-4
TGTGCCCATCCCCAATTAGAGAAGTGTGGTGGCGGGGAGCTGTTTTTT,CAHPQLEKCGGGELFF,NA,TRBV19,NA,TRBJ2-2
TGCGCCAGCAGCCAAAAAGAGTCGGGGAACACTGAAGCTTTCTTT,CASSQKESGNTEAFF,NA,TRBV4-1,NA,TRBJ1-1
TGCGCCAGCAGCTTTCGGGGGAGGAACAATGAGCAGTTCTTC,CASSFRGRNNEQFF,NA,TRBV5-1,NA,TRBJ2-1
TGCGCCAGCAGGTTTCTGGGGCAGAGCACTAGCACAGATACGCAGTATTTT,CASRFLGQSTSTDTQYF,NA,TRBV5-1,NA,TRBJ2-3
TGTGCCAGCAGAAAAGGACAGGGGAGCAATCAGCCCCAGCATTTT,CASRKGQGSNQPQHF,TRBD1,TRBV7-2,many,TRBJ1-5
TGTGCCAGCTCACCCATAGCGGGCCCCGTCTACAATGAGCAGTTCTTC,CASSPIAGPVYNEQFF,TRBD2,TRBV18,once,TRBJ2-1
TGCGCCAGCAGCCACGCGTCTAGCGGAGCTTTCTACAATGAGCAGTTCTTC,CASSHASSGAFYNEQFF,TRBD2,TRBV4-3,NA,TRBJ2-1
TGTGCCAGCAGTTTATCTGGCAGGGGGCAACTAGAAGCTTTCTTT,CASSLSGRGQLEAFF,TRBD1,TRBV28,NA,TRBJ1-1
TGTGCCAGCAGTTTGATGAGCTCCTACGAGCAGTACTTC,CASSLMSSYEQYF,NA,TRBV6-2/TRBV6-3,NA,TRBJ2-7